The rows below give T cell receptor beta chains drawn from one sample of a study of blood T cell repertoires in COVID-19. Assay used: immunoSEQ multiplex PCR; TCRdb lists only in-frame clones, some missing. The sample lists 45,000 to 60,000 clones, more than 75% occurring once. Sequenced material: PBMCs or T cells enriched from blood (not recorded which). The receptors originated from a woman aged 45-60 years with acute COVID-19. Each CDR3 is given with its conserved first and last residue. The D gene is left open where the match is weak. Size tells how often a clone was seen (once, few, many) or the class of an expanded clone, and some rows leave it out.

CASSQGTNTEAFF	TGTGCCAGTAGCCAGGGGACAAACACTGAAGCTTTCTTT	-	13	TRBJ1-1	-	TRBV19
CASTKGQVNTEAFF	TGTGCCAGTACCAAGGGACAGGTAAACACTGAAGCTTTCTTT	TRBD1	14	TRBJ1-1	few	TRBV19
CASSVLESSGGETQYF	TGTGCCAGCAGCGTTCTCGAATCCTCGGGAGGAGAGACCCAGTACTTC	TRBD2	16	TRBJ2-5	-	TRBV9
CASSPHAPGQGAFGLGYTF	TGCGCCAGCAGTCCTCATGCACCGGGACAGGGGGCTTTCGGGTTAGGGTACACCTTC	TRBD1	19	TRBJ1-2	-	TRBV23-1
CASSFAFQGAGTGELFF	TGCGCCAGCAGCTTCGCATTCCAGGGGGCGGGGACCGGGGAGCTGTTTTTT	TRBD1	17	TRBJ2-2	-	TRBV5-1
CASSEGKVTGFF	TGTGCCAGCAGTGAAGGAAAGGTTACAGGGTTCTTC	-	12	TRBJ2-1	-	TRBV6-1
CASSQDLMDRVHGYTF	TGCGCCAGCAGCCAAGATTTGATGGACAGGGTCCATGGCTACACCTTC	TRBD1	16	TRBJ1-2	-	TRBV4-1
CSVLWAQGGEQYF	TGCAGCGTTCTCTGGGCCCAGGGGGGCGAGCAGTACTTC	-	13	TRBJ2-7	-	TRBV29-1
CASSVGTGARNTIYF	TGTGCCAGCAGCGTAGGGACAGGAGCCCGGAACACCATATATTTT	TRBD1	15	TRBJ1-3	few	TRBV9
CASSQSRGQSIYGYTF	TGTGCCAGCAGCCAATCGAGGGGGCAATCGATCTATGGCTACACCTTC	TRBD1	16	TRBJ1-2	-	TRBV16
CASSPGQLNSNQPQHF	TGTGCCAGCTCACCGGGACAGCTGAATAGCAATCAGCCCCAGCATTTT	TRBD1	16	TRBJ1-5	-	TRBV18
CASRGESGGLGGYTF	TGTGCCAGCAGGGGGGAATCGGGAGGCCTTGGTGGCTACACCTTC	-	15	TRBJ1-2	-	TRBV25-1
CASSYTGPTYEQYF	TGTGCCAGCAGTTATACAGGCCCCACCTACGAGCAGTACTTC	-	14	TRBJ2-7	-	TRBV6-2/TRBV6-3
CASSSSTGTEAFF	TGTGCCAGCAGCTCCTCTACGGGCACTGAAGCTTTCTTT	-	13	TRBJ1-1	-	TRBV7-3
CASKEREGENIQYF	TGTGCCAGTAAAGAAAGAGAGGGAGAAAACATTCAGTACTTC	-	14	TRBJ2-4	-	TRBV19
CASSLYRGYGYTF	TGTGCCAGCAGCTTATACAGGGGTTATGGCTACACCTTC	TRBD1	13	TRBJ1-2	-	TRBV11-1
CASSIGQGPTYEQYF	TGTGCCAGCAGCATCGGACAGGGCCCCACCTACGAGCAGTACTTC	TRBD1	15	TRBJ2-7	-	TRBV5-4
CASNVRGGNTIYF	TGTGCCAGTAACGTCCGGGGGGGAAACACCATATATTTT	-	13	TRBJ1-3	once	TRBV19
CASRAGGLYQETQYF	TGTGCCAGCAGGGCCGGCGGGTTATACCAAGAGACCCAGTACTTC	-	15	TRBJ2-5	-	TRBV27
CASSSLPTGANTIYF	TGCGCCAGCAGCTCCCTTCCAACAGGGGCAAACACCATATATTTT	TRBD1	15	TRBJ1-3	-	TRBV5-1
CASSYRGYEQFF	TGTGCCAGCAGTTACAGGGGATATGAGCAGTTCTTC	TRBD1	12	TRBJ2-1	-	TRBV12-3/TRBV12-4
CASSAHGDYNSPLHF	TGTGCCAGCAGCGCCCACGGGGACTATAATTCACCCCTCCACTTT	-	15	TRBJ1-6	-	TRBV9
CASSPGSYEQYF	TGCGCCAGCAGCCCAGGGTCCTACGAGCAGTACTTC	-	12	TRBJ2-7	once	TRBV5-1
CASSLQKNTEAFF	TGTGCCAGCAGTTTACAAAAGAACACTGAAGCTTTCTTT	-	13	TRBJ1-1	-	TRBV12-3/TRBV12-4
CASSQDSYGDTQYF	TGTGCCAGCAGCCAAGATAGTTACGGAGATACGCAGTATTTT	-	14	TRBJ2-3	-	TRBV4-2
CASSLTGLNTEAFF	TGTGCCAGCAGCTTAACAGGCTTGAACACTGAAGCTTTCTTT	-	14	TRBJ1-1	-	TRBV5-6
CASSLRRGENTGELFF	TGTGCCAGCAGCTTACGGCGGGGCGAAAACACCGGGGAGCTGTTTTTT	-	16	TRBJ2-2	-	TRBV11-1
CASSLDRRGGEKLFF	TGTGCCAGCAGCTTGGATCGTAGGGGTGGTGAAAAACTGTTTTTT	-	15	TRBJ1-4	-	TRBV5-4
CASIGVSNQPQHF	TGTGCCAGCATAGGGGTGAGCAATCAGCCCCAGCATTTT	-	13	TRBJ1-5	-	TRBV28
CASSPSRDRRDSPLHF	TGTGCCAGCTCACCGAGCCGGGACAGGAGGGATTCACCCCTCCACTTT	TRBD1	16	TRBJ1-6	-	TRBV18
CAWSRDRPYGYTF	TGTGCCTGGAGTAGGGACAGACCCTATGGCTACACCTTC	TRBD1	13	TRBJ1-2	many	TRBV30
CASSQGRDYGNTIYF	TGTGCCAGCAGCCAGGGCAGGGACTATGGAAACACCATATATTTT	-	15	TRBJ1-3	-	TRBV3-1/TRBV3-2
CASSPGDRVAGNTIYF	TGTGCCAGCTCACCGGGGGACAGGGTAGCTGGAAACACCATATATTTT	TRBD1	16	TRBJ1-3	-	TRBV18
CATSAGYDYGYTF	TGCGCCACCTCGGCGGGTTATGACTATGGCTACACCTTC	-	13	TRBJ1-2	few	TRBV5-1
CASSLLTASYEQYF	TGTGCCAGCAGCCTACTGACAGCCTCCTACGAGCAGTACTTC	-	14	TRBJ2-7	once	TRBV5-5
CASSGGWGYGYTF	TGTGCCTCATCAGGGGGTTGGGGCTATGGCTACACCTTC	TRBD1	13	TRBJ1-2	-	TRBV30
CASSQGTGTNTEAFF	TGTGCCAGCAGCCAAGGGACAGGGACGAACACTGAAGCTTTCTTT	TRBD1	15	TRBJ1-1	-	TRBV3-1/TRBV3-2
CASSLVHPRGEAFF	TGCGCCAGCAGCTTGGTTCACCCCCGAGGTGAAGCTTTCTTT	-	14	TRBJ1-1	-	TRBV5-1
CASSKGQGALTEAFF	TGTGCCAGCAGTAAGGGACAGGGGGCGCTGACTGAAGCTTTCTTT	TRBD1	15	TRBJ1-1	-	TRBV2
CASSFTGNNEQFF	TGTGCCAGCAGCTTCACAGGGAATAATGAGCAGTTCTTC	-	13	TRBJ2-1	-	TRBV7-8
CSASGRTHTEAFF	TGCAGTGCTAGTGGCAGGACACACACTGAAGCTTTCTTT	-	13	TRBJ1-1	few	TRBV20-1
CASSPRLGHKIF	TGTGCCAGCAGCCCTAGGCTGGGACATAAGATTTTT	-	12	TRBJ1-4	-	TRBV2
CASSEVRFVSGNTIYF	TGTGCCAGCAGTGAGGTCAGGTTTGTCTCTGGAAACACCATATATTTT	-	16	TRBJ1-3	-	TRBV2
CASSGLAGDTDTQYF	TGTGCCAGCAGCGGACTAGCGGGGGATACAGATACGCAGTATTTT	TRBD2	15	TRBJ2-3	few	TRBV28
CASSGSRRAPEAFF	TGTGCCAGCAGCGGTAGCCGCCGTGCCCCTGAAGCTTTCTTT	-	14	TRBJ1-1	-	TRBV9
CASSLPMDSYNEQFF	TGTGCCAGCAGTTTACCGATGGACAGCTACAATGAGCAGTTCTTC	-	15	TRBJ2-1	-	TRBV28
CASGLGHNSGNTIYF	TGTGCCAGCGGCTTGGGACACAACTCTGGAAACACCATATATTTT	-	15	TRBJ1-3	-	TRBV6-5
CASSLRDRDNSPLHF	TGCGCCAGCAGCCTACGGGACAGAGATAATTCACCCCTCCACTTT	TRBD1	15	TRBJ1-6	-	TRBV4-1
CATGLAGALETQYF	TGTGCCACGGGTCTAGCGGGGGCTCTTGAGACCCAGTACTTC	TRBD2	14	TRBJ2-5	-	TRBV15